This T cell receptor (beta chain) is from a study of blood T cell repertoires in COVID-19. Germline values: CDR1 MNHEY, CDR2 SVGAGI. There are 14 residues in the CDR3. V was shortened by 5 bases and J by 0 bases, with 11 bases between the two germline ends. Only a few counts were recorded for this clone. Authors' methods: Using reference gene primer amplification, nucleated cell counts were estimated. The assay was immunoSEQ multiplex PCR, and TCRdb's table has in-frame clones only and misses some. V and J calls and clone size follow that table, whereas D and trimming were derived from the DNA. In the table there are 240,000 or so clones, about 68% of which are singletons.

The chain carries TRBV6-5 and TRBJ2-7; weak D call: TRBD1 (5 bases). Sequenced material: peripheral blood. This receptor was obtained from a woman of 80 years or more with acute or convalescent COVID-19. The CDR3 nucleotides read TGTGCCAGCAGTCCAGGGTTTAGCTCCTACGAGCAGTACTTC. This sequence encodes CASSPGFSSYEQYF.